These T cell receptor beta chains were read from a single sample in a study of blood T cells in healthy people across ages. MiXCR, applied by TCRdb to the 5' RACE reads, yields one record per CDR3 protein. The sample lists about 1,600,000 distinct CDR3 sequences, 42% occurring once. What was sequenced was blood. Receptors originate from a woman under 30 in good health. Each CDR3 is given with its conserved first and last residue. The D gene is left open where the match is weak. Not all rows give a size; the values are once, few, many and, for expanded clones, a class.

V gene	J gene	clone size	D gene	CDR3 DNA	CDR3 protein
TRBV30	TRBJ2-5	.	.	TGTGCCTGGAGTGGCGGGACCCCCATTGCGGAGACCCAGTACTTC	CAWSGGTPIAETQYF
TRBV21-1	TRBJ1-5	.	.	TGTGCCAGCATCCCCCGGGGACAGGGATCGCCACAGCCCCAGCATTTT	CASIPRGQGSPQPQHF
TRBV10-3	TRBJ1-3	.	TRBD1	TGTGCCATCAGTCAAGCCAGGGGGCTGGAAGGAAACACCATATATTTT	CAISQARGLEGNTIYF
TRBV29-1	TRBJ2-2	.	.	TGCAGCGTTGGCGGGGACACCGGGGAGCTGTTTTTT	CSVGGDTGELFF
TRBV4-1	TRBJ2-7	few	TRBD1	TGCGCCAGCAGCCAACTTTCTTCCTACAGGGGTCGATACGAGCAGTACTTC	CASSQLSSYRGRYEQYF
TRBV4-1	TRBJ1-5	.	TRBD1	TGCGCCAGCAGCCACGAGGGACAGGGCAATCAGCCCCAGCATTTT	CASSHEGQGNQPQHF
TRBV20-1	TRBJ2-5	.	TRBD2	TGCAGTGCTAGAGCCCGAGCGGGACAAGAGACCCAGTACTTC	CSARARAGQETQYF
TRBV14	TRBJ1-1	.	.	TGTGCCAGCAGCCCATGGGCCGGGGAGGTAAACACTGAAGCTTTCTTT	CASSPWAGEVNTEAFF
TRBV12-3/TRBV12-4	TRBJ2-2	many	.	TGTGCCAGCAGTTATCCCGGGGAGCTGTTTTTT	CASSYPGELFF
TRBV11-2	TRBJ2-4	.	TRBD1	TGTGCCAGCAGCCCGGGACAGGGTGGGTTTAGAGAGTACTTC	CASSPGQGGFREYF
TRBV6-1	TRBJ2-1	.	TRBD2	TGTGCCAGCAGTGCTAGCGGCAACATCAATGAGCAGTTCTTC	CASSASGNINEQFF
TRBV4-2	TRBJ2-7	.	TRBD1	TGTGCCAGCAGCCAAAGGGGACAGGGCTACGAGCAGTACTTC	CASSQRGQGYEQYF
TRBV9	TRBJ1-2	.	.	TGTGCCAGCAGCGTAGGCGAGGGGTTCGGCTATGGCTACACCTTC	CASSVGEGFGYGYTF
TRBV4-1	TRBJ2-2	few	.	TGCGCCAGCAGCCAAGTAAGGTACACCGGGGAGCTGTTTTTT	CASSQVRYTGELFF
TRBV6-5	TRBJ2-7	.	TRBD2	TGTGCCAGCAGTTTCCTCCACGGCGGGAGCAGTTACGAGCAGTACTTC	CASSFLHGGSSYEQYF
TRBV29-1	TRBJ2-7	.	TRBD2	TGCAGCGTTGAAGGAGGTAGCGGGGGGAGATACGAGCAGTACTTC	CSVEGGSGGRYEQYF
TRBV2	TRBJ1-2	.	TRBD1	TGTGCCAGCAGTGGCGGACAGGGCCTCTATGGCTACACCTTC	CASSGGQGLYGYTF
TRBV5-1	TRBJ2-4	.	TRBD2	TGCGCCAGCAGCTCTGGACTAGCGGGGGCCGCCCAGTACTTC	CASSSGLAGAAQYF
TRBV12-3/TRBV12-4	TRBJ2-1	.	.	TGTGCCACCGCCGGGACGGACTACAATGAGCAGTTCTTC	CATAGTDYNEQFF
TRBV20-1	TRBJ2-3	.	TRBD2	TGCAGTGCTAGAGGGGGCGGGGGGGGCCTCACAGATACGCAGTATTTT	CSARGGGGGLTDTQYF
TRBV10-3	TRBJ2-7	.	.	TGTGCCAACGGGCCCCTCAGTCACGAGCAGTACTTC	CANGPLSHEQYF
TRBV2	TRBJ2-7	few	TRBD2	TGTGCCAGCAGGCTAGCGGGACACGAGCAGTACTTC	CASRLAGHEQYF
TRBV4-1	TRBJ1-4	.	.	TGCGCCAGCAGCCAAGACGCTGGGGGGACGGCTGAAAAACTGTTTTTT	CASSQDAGGTAEKLFF
TRBV7-2	TRBJ1-2	few	.	TGTGCCAGCAGCTTGGAGAAAAACGGCCACTATGGCTACACCTTC	CASSLEKNGHYGYTF
TRBV18	TRBJ2-5	few	.	TGTGCCAGCTCACCCCAGGGTTACCAAGAGACCCAGTACTTC	CASSPQGYQETQYF
TRBV11-2	TRBJ1-4	.	.	TGTGCCAGCAGCTTAGATAGGACAGCGGGAGAAAAACTGTTTTTT	CASSLDRTAGEKLFF
TRBV6-5	TRBJ2-1	.	TRBD2	TGTGCCAGCAGTAAAACCGGGACTAGCGGGAGTTATGAGCAGTTCTTC	CASSKTGTSGSYEQFF
TRBV7-3	TRBJ2-1	.	.	TGTGCCTGCAGCTTAGTACCGACTGAGCAGTTCTTC	CACSLVPTEQFF
TRBV5-1	TRBJ2-5	.	.	TGCGCCAGCAGTCGGCTTAACGGAGAGACCCAGTACTTC	CASSRLNGETQYF
TRBV5-1	TRBJ2-7	.	TRBD2	TGCGCCAGCAGCTCTAGACTAGCGGGAGGGGAGGGCGAGCAGTACTTC	CASSSRLAGGEGEQYF
TRBV28	TRBJ1-2	.	.	TGTGCCAGCAGTTTATTGGGGTCACGGAGCGCGAATGGCTACACCTTC	CASSLLGSRSANGYTF
TRBV3-1	TRBJ2-7	.	.	TGTGCCAGCAGCCAAGATCTTCGAGTGGGCGAGCAGTACTTC	CASSQDLRVGEQYF
TRBV4-1	TRBJ2-7	.	.	TGCGCCAGCAGCCAAGATCGAGCAGCCTCCCTCTACGAGCAGTACTTC	CASSQDRAASLYEQYF
TRBV28	TRBJ1-2	.	.	TGTGCCATTGAAGGGGGAATCGGCTATGGCTACACCTTC	CAIEGGIGYGYTF
TRBV6-4	TRBJ2-1	.	TRBD1	TGTGCCCGGGACAGGGAATGGAATGAGCAGTTCTTC	CARDREWNEQFF
TRBV21-1	TRBJ2-7	few	.	TGTGCCAGCAGCAAAGCGCTAGGGGCACCGTACGAGCAGTACTTC	CASSKALGAPYEQYF
TRBV10-3	TRBJ2-3	.	TRBD2	TGTGCCATCAGTGGCGGGGGGGAGGCTACGCAGTATTTT	CAISGGGEATQYF
TRBV9	TRBJ2-1	.	.	TGTGCCAGCAGCGTTGACAGCTATAACAATGAGCAGTTCTTC	CASSVDSYNNEQFF
TRBV12-3/TRBV12-4	TRBJ2-3	many	TRBD2	TGTGCCAGCAGTTTATGGGTAGCGGGGGGGACAGATACGCAGTATTTT	CASSLWVAGGTDTQYF